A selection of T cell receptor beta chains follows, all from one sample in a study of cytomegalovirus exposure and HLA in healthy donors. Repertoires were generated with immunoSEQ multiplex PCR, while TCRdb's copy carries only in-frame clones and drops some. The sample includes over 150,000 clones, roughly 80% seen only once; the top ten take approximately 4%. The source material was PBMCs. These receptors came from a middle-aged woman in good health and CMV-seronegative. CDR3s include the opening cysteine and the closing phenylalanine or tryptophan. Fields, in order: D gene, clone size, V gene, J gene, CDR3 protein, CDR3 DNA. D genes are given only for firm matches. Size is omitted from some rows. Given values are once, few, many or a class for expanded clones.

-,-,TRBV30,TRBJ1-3,CALGTFDGNTIYF,TGTGCCCTCGGGACTTTTGACGGAAACACCATATATTTT
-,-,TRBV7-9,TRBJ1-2,CASSSTGYGYTF,TGTGCCAGCAGCTCGACAGGCTATGGCTACACCTTC
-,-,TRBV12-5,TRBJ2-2,CASGLVRTGELFF,TGTGCTAGTGGTTTGGTACGAACAGGGGAGCTGTTTTTT
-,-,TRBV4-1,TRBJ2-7,CASSQLQGGEYEQYF,TGCGCCAGCAGCCAACTACAGGGGGGGGAATACGAGCAGTACTTC
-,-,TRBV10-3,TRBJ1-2,CAISEVGQKKQPNYGYTF,TGTGCCATCAGTGAGGTGGGACAAAAGAAGCAACCTAACTATGGCTACACCTTC
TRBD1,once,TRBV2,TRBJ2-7,CASSEPTGWGLENYEQYF,TGTGCCAGCAGTGAACCGACAGGGTGGGGATTGGAAAACTACGAGCAGTACTTC
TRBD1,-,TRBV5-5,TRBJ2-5,CASSLDPGGETQYF,TGTGCCAGCAGCTTGGACCCAGGGGGAGAGACCCAGTACTTC
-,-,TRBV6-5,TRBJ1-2,CASSPGYGYTF,TGTGCCAGCAGCCCCGGTTATGGCTACACCTTC
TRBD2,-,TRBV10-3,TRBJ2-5,CAIRPGTSKETQYF,TGTGCCATCAGACCAGGGACTAGCAAGGAGACCCAGTACTTC
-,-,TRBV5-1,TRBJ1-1,CASSLQISNTEAFF,TGCGCCAGCAGCTTGCAGATATCGAACACTGAAGCTTTCTTT
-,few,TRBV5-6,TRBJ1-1,CASSFLADTEAFF,TGTGCCAGCAGCTTTCTTGCGGACACTGAAGCTTTCTTT
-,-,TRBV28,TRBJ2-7,CASRSETGLRTYEQYF,TGTGCCAGCAGATCCGAAACAGGGTTGCGAACCTACGAGCAGTACTTC
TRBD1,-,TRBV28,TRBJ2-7,CASSIGTGTYEQYF,TGTGCCAGCAGTATAGGGACAGGGACCTACGAGCAGTACTTC
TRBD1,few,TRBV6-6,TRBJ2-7,CASSPGGLYEQYF,TGTGCCAGCAGTCCAGGGGGCTTGTACGAGCAGTACTTC
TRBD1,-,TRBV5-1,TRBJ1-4,CASRTGAEGRSEKLFF,TGCGCCAGCAGGACAGGGGCAGAGGGCCGCTCGGAAAAACTGTTTTTT
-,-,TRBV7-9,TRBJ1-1,CASSPRQELNTEAFF,TGTGCCAGCAGCCCTCGACAGGAGCTGAACACTGAAGCTTTCTTT
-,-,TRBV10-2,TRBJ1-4,CATHPETELYPTNEKLFF,TGCGCCACCCACCCGGAGACCGAGCTTTACCCAACTAATGAAAAACTGTTTTTT
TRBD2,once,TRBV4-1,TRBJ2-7,CASSQPGLGSYEQYF,TGCGCCAGCAGCCAACCGGGACTAGGGTCCTACGAGCAGTACTTC
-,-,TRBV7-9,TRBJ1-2,CASSSTGLVHYGYTF,TGTGCCAGCAGCTCAACAGGGCTAGTGCACTATGGCTACACCTTC
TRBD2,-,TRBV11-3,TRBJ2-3,CASSRMRGSTDTQYF,TGTGCCAGCAGCCGTATGCGGGGGAGCACAGATACGCAGTATTTT
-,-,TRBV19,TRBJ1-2,CASSRWGAGGYTF,TGTGCCAGTAGTCGTTGGGGCGCCGGTGGCTACACCTTC
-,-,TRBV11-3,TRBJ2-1,CASSAAGSYNEQFF,TGTGCCAGCAGCGCCGCAGGCTCCTACAATGAGCAGTTCTTC
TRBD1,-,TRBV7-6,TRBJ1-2,CASSFGQDGYTF,TGTGCCAGCAGCTTTGGACAGGATGGCTACACCTTC
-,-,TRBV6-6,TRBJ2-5,CASSQWTAQETQYF,TGTGCCAGCAGTCAATGGACAGCCCAAGAGACCCAGTACTTC
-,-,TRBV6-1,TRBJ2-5,CASSEGQGRETQYF,TGTGCCAGCAGTGAAGGGCAGGGTAGGGAGACCCAGTACTTC
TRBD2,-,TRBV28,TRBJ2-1,CASFGLAGYNEQFF,TGTGCCAGTTTCGGACTAGCGGGTTACAATGAGCAGTTCTTC
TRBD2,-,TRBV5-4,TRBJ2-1,CASSPGLAGYNEQFF,TGTGCCAGCAGCCCGGGACTAGCGGGTTACAATGAGCAGTTCTTC
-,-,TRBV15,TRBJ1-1,CATSREAGFTEAFF,TGTGCCACCAGCCGAGAGGCGGGTTTCACTGAAGCTTTCTTT
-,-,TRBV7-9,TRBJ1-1,CASSLARGAVEAFF,TGTGCCAGCAGCTTAGCCAGGGGCGCAGTTGAAGCTTTCTTT
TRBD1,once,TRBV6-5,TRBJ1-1,CASSYGTGVNTEAFF,TGTGCCAGCAGTTACGGGACAGGCGTGAACACTGAAGCTTTCTTT
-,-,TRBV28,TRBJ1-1,CASSSGTPRELAF,TGTGCCAGCAGCTCCGGGACTCCGCGAGAATTGGCCTTT
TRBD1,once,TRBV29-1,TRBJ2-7,CSVASGDRAGEQYF,TGCAGCGTTGCCAGTGGGGACAGGGCAGGCGAGCAGTACTTC
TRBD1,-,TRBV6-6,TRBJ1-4,CASSKPTGVGEKLFF,TGTGCCAGCAGCAAACCCACAGGGGTAGGTGAAAAACTGTTTTTT
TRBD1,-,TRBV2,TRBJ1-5,CASSEALPQDRLYSNQPQHF,TGTGCCAGCAGTGAAGCGCTTCCTCAGGACAGGCTTTATAGCAATCAGCCCCAGCATTTT
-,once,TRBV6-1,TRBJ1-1,CASSRTAAFF,TGTGCCAGCAGTAGGACAGCAGCTTTCTTT
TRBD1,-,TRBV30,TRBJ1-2,CAWSGRDRGSYGYTF,TGTGCCTGGAGTGGACGGGACAGGGGATCGTATGGCTACACCTTC
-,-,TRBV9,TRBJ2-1,CASSVEIGGGENEQFF,TGTGCCAGCAGCGTAGAAATCGGGGGAGGCGAGAATGAGCAGTTCTTC
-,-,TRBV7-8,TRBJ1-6,CASSLEGVSPLHF,TGTGCCAGCAGCTTAGAAGGGGTTTCACCCCTCCACTTT
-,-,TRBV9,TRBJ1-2,CASSGGQGPYGYTF,TGTGCCAGCAGCGGGGGGCAAGGCCCCTATGGCTACACCTTC
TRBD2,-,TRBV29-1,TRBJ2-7,CSVVGLAGEGTYEQYF,TGCAGCGTTGTGGGACTAGCGGGAGAGGGGACCTACGAGCAGTACTTC
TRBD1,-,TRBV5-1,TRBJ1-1,CASSPPGQGPTEAFF,TGCGCCAGCAGCCCACCGGGACAGGGGCCCACTGAAGCTTTCTTT
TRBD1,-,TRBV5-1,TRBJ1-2,CASSSDRGIKGYTF,TGCGCCAGCAGCTCCGACAGGGGGATTAAAGGCTACACCTTC
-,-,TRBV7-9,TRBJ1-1,CASSLAGVSFNEAFF,TGTGCCAGCAGCTTGGCGGGGGTCAGCTTTAATGAAGCTTTCTTT
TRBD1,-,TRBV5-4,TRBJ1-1,CASSPRTGWGTEAFF,TGTGCCAGCAGCCCCAGGACAGGGTGGGGGACTGAAGCTTTCTTT
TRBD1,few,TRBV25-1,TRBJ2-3,CASSRTGARGDTQYF,TGTGCCAGCAGTCGGACAGGGGCGAGGGGAGATACGCAGTATTTT
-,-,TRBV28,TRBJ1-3,CASSLGQTGTGNTIYF,TGTGCCAGCAGTTTGGGACAAACTGGTACTGGAAACACCATATATTTT
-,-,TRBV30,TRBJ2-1,CAGDYNEQFF,TGTGCGGGCGATTACAATGAGCAGTTCTTC
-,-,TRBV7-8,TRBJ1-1,CASSWGDTEAFF,TGTGCCAGCAGCTGGGGGGACACTGAAGCTTTCTTT
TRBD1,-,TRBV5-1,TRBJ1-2,CASSLGTGPRNYGYTF,TGCGCCAGCAGCTTAGGGACAGGGCCTCGGAACTATGGCTACACCTTC
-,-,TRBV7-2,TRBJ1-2,CASSFSRDFNYGYTF,TGTGCCAGCAGCTTTAGCCGGGACTTCAACTATGGCTACACCTTC